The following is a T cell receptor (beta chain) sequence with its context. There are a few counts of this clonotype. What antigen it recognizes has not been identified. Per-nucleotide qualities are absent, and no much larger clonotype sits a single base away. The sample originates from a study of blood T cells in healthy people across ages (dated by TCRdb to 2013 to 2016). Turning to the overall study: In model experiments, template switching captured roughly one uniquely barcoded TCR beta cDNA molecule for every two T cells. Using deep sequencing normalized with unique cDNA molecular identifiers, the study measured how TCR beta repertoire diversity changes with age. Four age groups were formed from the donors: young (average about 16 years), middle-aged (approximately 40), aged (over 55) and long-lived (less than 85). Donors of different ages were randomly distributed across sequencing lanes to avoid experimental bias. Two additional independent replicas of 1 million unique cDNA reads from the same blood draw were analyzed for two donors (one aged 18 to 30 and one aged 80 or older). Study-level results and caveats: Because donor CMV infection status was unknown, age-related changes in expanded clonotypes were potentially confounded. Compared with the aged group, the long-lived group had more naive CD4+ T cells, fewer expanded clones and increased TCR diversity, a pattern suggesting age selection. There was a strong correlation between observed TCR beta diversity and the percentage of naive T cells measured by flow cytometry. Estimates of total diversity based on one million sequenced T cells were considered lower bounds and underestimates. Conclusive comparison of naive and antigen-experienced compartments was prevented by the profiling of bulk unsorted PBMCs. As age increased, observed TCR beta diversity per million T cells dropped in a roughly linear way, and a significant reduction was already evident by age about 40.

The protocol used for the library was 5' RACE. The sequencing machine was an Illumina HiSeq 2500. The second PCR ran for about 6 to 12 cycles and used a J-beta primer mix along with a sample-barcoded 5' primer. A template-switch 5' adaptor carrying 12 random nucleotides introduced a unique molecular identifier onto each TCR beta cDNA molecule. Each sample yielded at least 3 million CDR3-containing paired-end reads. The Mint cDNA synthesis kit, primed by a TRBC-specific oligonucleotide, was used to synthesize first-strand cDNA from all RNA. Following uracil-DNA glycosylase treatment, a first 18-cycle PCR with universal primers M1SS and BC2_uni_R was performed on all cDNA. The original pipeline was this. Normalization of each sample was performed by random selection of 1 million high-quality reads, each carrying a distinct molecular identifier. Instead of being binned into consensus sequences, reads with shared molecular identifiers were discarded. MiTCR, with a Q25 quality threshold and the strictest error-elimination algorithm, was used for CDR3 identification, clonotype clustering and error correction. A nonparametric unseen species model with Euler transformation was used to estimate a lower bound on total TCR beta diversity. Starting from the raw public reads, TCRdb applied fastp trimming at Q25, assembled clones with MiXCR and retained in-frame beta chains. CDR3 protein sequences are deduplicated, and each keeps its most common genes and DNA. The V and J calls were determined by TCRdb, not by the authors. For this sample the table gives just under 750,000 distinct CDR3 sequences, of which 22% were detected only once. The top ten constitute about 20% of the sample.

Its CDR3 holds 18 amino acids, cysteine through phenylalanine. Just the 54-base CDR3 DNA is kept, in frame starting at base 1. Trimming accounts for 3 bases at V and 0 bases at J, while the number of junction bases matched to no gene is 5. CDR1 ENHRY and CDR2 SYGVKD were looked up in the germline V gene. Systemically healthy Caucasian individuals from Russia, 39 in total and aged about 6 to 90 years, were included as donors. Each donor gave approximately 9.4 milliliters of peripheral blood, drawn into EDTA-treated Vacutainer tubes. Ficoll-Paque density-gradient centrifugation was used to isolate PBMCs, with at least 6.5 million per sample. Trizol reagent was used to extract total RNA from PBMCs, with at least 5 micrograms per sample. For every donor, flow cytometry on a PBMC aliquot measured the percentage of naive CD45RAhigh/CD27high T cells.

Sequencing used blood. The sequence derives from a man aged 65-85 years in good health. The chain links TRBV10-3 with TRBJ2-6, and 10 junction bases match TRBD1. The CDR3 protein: CAISDPTGGFSGANVLTF. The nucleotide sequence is TGTGCCATCAGTGACCCGACAGGGGGCTTCTCTGGGGCCAACGTCCTGACTTTC.